The rows below give T cell receptor beta chains drawn from one sample of a study of beta chain features in type 1 diabetes. Using immunoSEQ multiplex PCR, the repertoire was profiled, and TCRdb retains in-frame clones only, with some absent. Of 310,000 or so clones in the sample, 11% were seen once. The sequenced sample consisted of naive CD4+ T cells from blood. These TCRs come from a woman in her 30s in good health. Both conserved end residues are part of each CDR3. D genes are given only for firm matches. Size is stated for part of the rows, as once, few or many counts, or as a class when the clone is expanded.

>TRBJ2-2|TRBD2|-|TRBV7-3
TGTGCCAGCAGTCGCCTTCCTAGCGGGAGAAGGAACACCGGGGAGCTGTTTTTT
CASSRLPSGRRNTGELFF
>TRBJ2-1|-|few|TRBV7-2
TGTGCCAGCAGCTTGCGGGGCGGGGAGCAGTTCTTC
CASSLRGGEQFF
>TRBJ2-5|-|-|TRBV6-4
TGTGCCAGCAGTGGCCAGCCCGGGAAGACCCAGTACTTC
CASSGQPGKTQYF
>TRBJ2-5|-|few|TRBV28
TGTGCCAGCACACAGGGTGCGCGTGGGCAAGAGACCCAGTACTTC
CASTQGARGQETQYF
>TRBJ1-1|-|-|TRBV7-2
TGTGCCAGCAGCTACGAGCGAAACACTGAAGCTTTCTTT
CASSYERNTEAFF
>TRBJ2-5|TRBD2|few|TRBV9
TGTGCCAGCAGCGCTGGACTAGCGGGAAAAGAGACCCAGTACTTC
CASSAGLAGKETQYF
>TRBJ2-5|TRBD1|-|TRBV2
TGTGCCAGCAAGGACAGGCAACTACTGGGAGAGACCCAGTACTTC
CASKDRQLLGETQYF
>TRBJ1-2|-|-|TRBV11-2
TGTGCCAGCAGCTTTAACGGAGGCTATGGCTACACCTTC
CASSFNGGYGYTF
>TRBJ2-7|-|few|TRBV27
TGTGCCAGCAGTTTGAGCCCAAGCTCCTACGAGCAGTACTTC
CASSLSPSSYEQYF
>TRBJ2-4|-|-|TRBV7-2
TGTGCCAGCAGCTTAGGGCAGATCGTAGCCAAAAACATTCAGTACTTC
CASSLGQIVAKNIQYF
>TRBJ2-6|-|few|TRBV18
TGTGCCAGCTCACCGGTAGCCGTCCCCTCTGGGGCCAACGTCCTGACTTTC
CASSPVAVPSGANVLTF
>TRBJ1-4|TRBD1|few|TRBV18
TGTGCCAGCTCGCCTGACAGGGTGCCTAATGAAAAACTGTTTTTT
CASSPDRVPNEKLFF
>TRBJ1-1|-|few|TRBV7-9
TGTGCCAGCAGCTTAGCGGACAGATTGAACACTGAAGCTTTCTTT
CASSLADRLNTEAFF
>TRBJ2-1|-|-|TRBV4-3
TGCGCCAGCAGCCAAGATCTGAGGCACTATGAGCAGTTCTTC
CASSQDLRHYEQFF
>TRBJ2-3|TRBD2|-|TRBV5-6
TGTGCCAGCAGCTTGGGGACTAGCGGGAGAAATCCAAGCACAGATACGCAGTATTTT
CASSLGTSGRNPSTDTQYF
>TRBJ2-7|TRBD1|few|TRBV6-5
TGTGCCAGTTTCTCTACCGGGACAGGTCCCTACGAGCAGTACTTC
CASFSTGTGPYEQYF
>TRBJ2-3|-|-|TRBV5-4
TGTGCCAGCAGCTCAGCAGGGACAGATACGCAGTATTTT
CASSSAGTDTQYF
>TRBJ2-4|TRBD2|-|TRBV7-2
TGTGCCAGCAGCTTGGGACTAGCGGGACAAAACATTCAGTACTTC
CASSLGLAGQNIQYF
>TRBJ2-6|-|-|TRBV4-2
TGTGCCAGTCGAGATTCTGGGGCCAACGTCCTGACTTTC
CASRDSGANVLTF
>TRBJ2-5|-|-|TRBV7-3
TGTGCCAGCAGCCGGGGGGCAGGGGAGACCCAGTACTTC
CASSRGAGETQYF
>TRBJ2-5|TRBD2|-|TRBV5-6
TGTGCCAGCATCAGACTAGCGGGAGAGGCAGGGACCCAGTACTTC
CASIRLAGEAGTQYF
>TRBJ2-3|TRBD1|-|TRBV4-2
TGTGCCAGCAGCCAAGATGCCGGGACAGGGAACCGAGATACGCAGTATTTT
CASSQDAGTGNRDTQYF
>TRBJ2-1|-|few|TRBV7-2
TGTGCCAGCAGCTTAGTTCCCGGTCTATATGAGCAGTTCTTC
CASSLVPGLYEQFF
>TRBJ2-3|-|few|TRBV15
TGTGCCACCAGCAGAGTTGGGACTCGCCCCACAGATACGCAGTATTTT
CATSRVGTRPTDTQYF
>TRBJ2-7|TRBD2|-|TRBV18
TGTGCCAGCTCATACCGAATTAGCGGGAGGGTGGACGAGCAGTACTTC
CASSYRISGRVDEQYF
>TRBJ1-4|-|-|TRBV30
TGTGCCTGGAGTGTAAAGTGGGGAGATGAAAAACTGTTTTTT
CAWSVKWGDEKLFF
>TRBJ2-5|-|-|TRBV9
TGTGCCAGCAGCGTATTAGCTAGCTACCAAGAGACCCAGTACTTC
CASSVLASYQETQYF
>TRBJ1-4|TRBD1|few|TRBV7-9
TGTGCCAGCAGCTTGGGACAGATTAATGAAAAACTGTTTTTT
CASSLGQINEKLFF
>TRBJ2-3|-|-|TRBV7-9
TGTGCCAGCAGCTTAGTTAGCGGCAGCACAGATACGCAGTATTTT
CASSLVSGSTDTQYF
>TRBJ2-2|TRBD2|few|TRBV7-7
TGTGCTCACCGCGGGGGGTCGAACACCGGGGAGCTGTTTTTT
CAHRGGSNTGELFF
>TRBJ1-2|-|-|TRBV6-1
TGTGCCAGCAGTGAAGCCGCACAGGGAGCCTATGGCTACACCTTC
CASSEAAQGAYGYTF
>TRBJ2-7|TRBD2|few|TRBV4-2
TGTGCCAGCACCATTACTAGCGGAAGCTCCTACGAGCAGTACTTC
CASTITSGSSYEQYF
>TRBJ2-1|-|few|TRBV5-1
TGCGCCAGCAGCTTGGCCCTAGGATCCTACAATGAGCAGTTCTTC
CASSLALGSYNEQFF
>TRBJ2-7|-|-|TRBV14
TGTGCCAGCAGCCAAGTACCGGTCTCCTACGAGCAGTACTTC
CASSQVPVSYEQYF
>TRBJ1-3|-|-|TRBV9
TGTGCCAGCAGCGTAGGGACCGGGACTTCGACCACCATATATTTT
CASSVGTGTSTTIYF